This TCR beta chain was identified during a study of blood T cells in healthy people across ages. The CDR3 covers 15 residues. Trimming removed 0 bases from V and 4 bases from J, with 13 bases in between. The germline V gene encodes CDR1 LNHNV and CDR2 YYDKDF (reference sequence). Study-wide results and caveats: Bulk PBMC profiling left naive and antigen-experienced comparisons inconclusive.

This clonotype has a count of ten or more. Its antigen is not identified. Primed by a sample-barcoded 5' primer and a J-beta primer mix, a second PCR proceeded for roughly 6 to 12 cycles. From the 5' RACE reads, TCRdb called clonotypes with MiXCR, one entry per CDR3 protein. This table holds about 1,000,000 distinct CDR3 sequences, 45% found once. The sample was blood. The chain joins TRBV15 to TRBJ2-7, with D perhaps TRBD1 (6 bases). The clonotype comes from a woman aged 55-75 years in good health. CDR3 nucleotides: TGTGCCACCAGCAGAGATCAGACAGGAACTTACGAGCAGTACTTC. Translated: CATSRDQTGTYEQYF.